These 27 T cell receptor beta chains came from one sample sequenced in a study of regulatory T cells in long-lasting Graves disease. Time point defined: persistent/refractory GD, antithyroid drugs over 5 years with positive TRAb. With RNA extracted from PBMCs as input, the TCR library was made. Sequencing libraries for TCR beta were prepared with iRepertoire HTBI primers and Arm-PCR of CDR3 regions. TCRdb recomputed calls from the multiplex PCR reads with MiXCR, one row per CDR3 protein. Of about 470,000 distinct CDR3 sequences listed, about a fifth are singletons. The source material was peripheral blood mononuclear cells (PBMCs), sampled when the disease was refractory, from a patient treated with antithyroid drugs. The receptors derive from a female donor with Graves disease.

This clonotype was detected many times. The chain joins TRBV20-1 to TRBJ2-5; unclear D gene. CDR3 size: 17 residues. Trimming removed 2 bases at V and 3 bases at J, with 22 bases between. The V gene's germline CDR1 is DFQATT and CDR2 SNEGSKA (reference sequence). DNA for the CDR3: TGCAGTGCTAGATCTTCGGATCCCAGCCACACCAAAGAGACCCAGTACTTC. Amino acids: CSARSSDPSHTKETQYF.

The chain uses TRBV7-9 and TRBJ2-2; no clear D. Germline CDR1 is SEHNR and CDR2 is FQNEAQ (reference sequence). The CDR3 loop spans 15 amino acids. V lost 1 base and J 4 bases, leaving 10 bases between the germline ends. This chain's CDR3 is CASSLDTRLTGELFF. The CDR3 DNA reads as TGTGCCAGCAGCTTAGACACCAGACTCACCGGGGAGCTGTTTTTT.

This clonotype was recorded many times. The rearrangement uses TRBV12-3 or TRBV12-4 and TRBJ1-6; tentative D call: TRBD1 (6 bases). The CDR3 is 15 residues long. The V end lost 2 bases, the J end lost 5 bases, and 10 bases lay between the germline ends. The CDR3 region is CASSLLGGNNSPLHF. In DNA, the CDR3 is TGTGCCAGCAGTTTATTAGGGGGAAATAATTCACCCCTCCACTTT.

This clonotype was seen only a few times. The chain recombines TRBV5-1 with TRBJ2-5, with a tentative D call TRBD1 (5 bases). In germline, CDR1 is SGHRS, CDR2 YFSETQ. V lost 4 bases and J lost 4, with 11 bases in between. The CDR3 covers 13 residues. This CDR3 is CASSRQILETQYF. The DNA for the CDR3 is TGCGCCAGCAGCCGACAGATATTAGAGACCCAGTACTTC.

The chain couples TRBV20-1 to TRBJ2-3; D unclear. Trimming stripped 0 bases from V and 1 base from J, with 5 bases between. The CDR3 contains 13 residues. CDR1 is DFQATT, CDR2 SNEGSKA, per germline (reference sequence). The CDR3 DNA reads as TGCAGTGCTAGAGAGGATGGCACAGATACGCAGTATTTT. Protein product: CSAREDGTDTQYF.

This clonotype was counted at least ten times. The chain employs TRBV28 and TRBJ2-7; D gene unclear. Between the trimmed V and J ends, which lost 7 bases and 5 bases, there was a span of 24 bases. CDR1 and CDR2 (germline): MDHEN, SYDVKM. The CDR3 is 16 amino acids. CDR3 coding DNA: TGTGCCAGCAATGATCGTAGACCCAACCCCCGTGACGAGCAGTACTTC. Its translation: CASNDRRPNPRDEQYF.

This clonotype was found many times. This sequence joins TRBV24-1 and TRBJ2-5; 14 bases agree with TRBD2. The CDR3 totals 16 residues. The germline V gene encodes CDR1 KGHDR and CDR2 SFDVKD. After removal of 3 bases from V and 4 bases from J, the junction contained 3 bases not matched to a gene. DNA of the CDR3: TGTGCCACCAGTGATGGGACTAGCGGGAGCGGAGAGACCCAGTACTTC. It is translated as CATSDGTSGSGETQYF.

This clonotype has a handful of counts. The chain employs TRBV6-2 or TRBV6-3 and TRBJ1-1; no clear D gene. Trimming cost V 7 bases and J 2 bases, with 11 bases left between them. The CDR3 loop spans 13 amino acids. From germline, CDR1 is MNHEY and CDR2 SVGEGT. DNA of the CDR3: TGTGCCAGCACACCGTCGCTTAACACTGAAGCTTTCTTT. Its translation: CASTPSLNTEAFF.

The chain recombines TRBV5-1 with TRBJ1-5; possibly TRBD1 for D (5 bases). Between the trimmed V and J ends, which lost 4 bases and 7 bases, there was a span of 15 bases. This CDR3 is 14 amino acids long. Germline CDR1 SGHRS, CDR2 YFSETQ. The CDR3 region is CASSQERGWQPQHF. CDR3 bases: TGCGCCAGCAGCCAAGAGCGGGGGTGGCAGCCCCAGCATTTT. The full variable domain, with the rest looked up from reference TRBV5-1 and TRBJ1-5, is KAGVTQTPRYLIKTRGQQVTLSCSPISGHRSVSWYQQTPGQGLQFLFEYFSETQRNKGNFPGRFSGRQFSNSRSEMNVSTLELGDSALYLCASSQERGWQPQHFGDGTRLSIL.

J is TRBJ1-4 and V is TRBV14, with a tentative D call TRBD1 (5 bases). Germline V gives CDR1 SGHDN, CDR2 FVKESK. Trimming removed 4 bases from V and 8 bases from J, with 11 bases in between. The CDR3 consists of 13 residues. CDR3 nucleotides: TGTGCCAGCAGCCCCAGGGATGACGAAAAACTGTTTTTT. Amino acid sequence: CASSPRDDEKLFF.

This clonotype was recorded at least ten times. This chain uses TRBV28 with TRBJ2-5; D might be TRBD1 (5 bases). Trimming removed 1 base from V and 5 bases from J, with 14 bases in between. In germline, CDR1 is MDHEN, CDR2 SYDVKM. The CDR3 consists of 15 residues. CDR3 in amino acids: CASSLSRAGMETQYF. CDR3 nucleotides: TGTGCCAGCAGTTTATCCAGGGCTGGAATGGAGACCCAGTACTTC. Full variable domain (outside the CDR3, taken from reference TRBV28 and TRBJ2-5): DVKVTQSSRYLVKRTGEKVFLECVQDMDHENMFWYRQDPGLGLRLIYFSYDVKMKEKGDIPEGYSVSREKKERFSLILESASTNQTSMYLCASSLSRAGMETQYFGPGTRLLVL.

There are many counts of this clonotype. The J gene is TRBJ2-1, the V gene TRBV19; 7 bases line up with TRBD2. The CDR3 totals 16 residues. Germline V gene data show CDR1 as LNHDA and CDR2 as SQIVND (reference sequence). V gave up 3 bases and J gave up 2 bases; unmatched junction bases: 7. The CDR3 bases are TGTGCCAGTAGTATCATTGCGGGAGCACCCTACAATGAGCAGTTCTTC. Translating it yields CASSIIAGAPYNEQFF.

This clonotype appeared many times. The chain links TRBV6-5 to TRBJ2-7; unclear D gene. This CDR3 contains 15 residues. Germline assignment: CDR1 MNHEY and CDR2 SVGAGI. V lost 2 bases and J lost 1, with 12 bases in between. The CDR3 is CASSYVAVPSYEQYF. CDR3 DNA sequence: TGTGCCAGCAGTTACGTGGCAGTTCCTTCCTACGAGCAGTACTTC.

J is TRBJ2-5 and V is TRBV4-2; unclear D gene. The CDR3 runs 17 residues. Germline CDR1 reads LGHNA; CDR2 reads YNFKEQ. V dropped 5 bases and J dropped 2 bases, with 21 bases sitting between them. DNA for the CDR3: TGTGCCAGCAGCTTAACGTGGGAAAGAAAGCCACAAGAGACCCAGTACTTC. Residues: CASSLTWERKPQETQYF.

This chain joins TRBV19 and TRBJ2-2; D is unresolved. CDR3 length equals 13 residues. V was trimmed by 9 bases and J by 3 bases, leaving 11 bases between them. Germline loops: CDR1 LNHDA, CDR2 SQIVND (reference sequence). CDR3 in DNA: TGTGCCAGCGCTTCGTGGGACACCGGGGAGCTGTTTTTT. This encodes CASASWDTGELFF.

This clonotype was seen a handful of times. This CDR3 is CATSGGYNEQFF. The DNA of the CDR3 is TGTGCCACCAGTGGGGGGTACAATGAGCAGTTCTTC. V is TRBV24-1 and J is TRBJ2-1, with D possibly being TRBD1 or TRBD2 (5 bases each). The V end lost 5 bases, the J end lost 4 bases, and 5 bases lay between the germline ends. CDR1 and CDR2 (germline): KGHDR, SFDVKD. This CDR3 contains 12 residues.

Concerning this clonotype itself: A much larger clone lies one base from this, so it may be a read error. This chain uses TRBV2 with TRBJ2-6, with D possibly TRBD2 on 5 matching bases. The CDR3 extends over 13 amino acids. CDR1 SNHLY and CDR2 FYNNEI come from the germline V gene. The CDR3 nucleotides read TGTGCCAGCAGTGAAGACGGGGTCAACGTCCTGACTTTC. Translated, it gives CASSEDGVNVLTF.

The V gene is TRBV7-2, the J gene TRBJ1-4; D gene ambiguous. The CDR3 length is 14 residues. Deletions cut 1 base from V and 5 bases from J, with 8 bases between. In germline, CDR1 is SGHTA, CDR2 FQGNSA. The CDR3 spells CASSLGNPNEKLFF. CDR3 in DNA: TGTGCCAGCAGCTTAGGGAATCCGAATGAAAAACTGTTTTTT.

This clonotype was detected ten times or more. The J gene is TRBJ1-1, the V gene TRBV19; D remains ambiguous. CDR3 length: 13 amino acids. The V and J ends lost 0 bases and 7 bases respectively, with 9 bases between them. CDR1 and CDR2 from the germline V gene are LNHDA and SQIVND (reference sequence). The DNA for the CDR3 is TGTGCCAGTAGTATAGATCGTTCGGGTGAAGCTTTCTTT. It codes for CASSIDRSGEAFF. The full variable domain, its missing parts supplied by reference TRBV19 and TRBJ1-1, is DGGITQSPKYLFRKEGQNVTLSCEQNLNHDAMYWYRQDPGQGLRLIYYSQIVNDFQKGDIAEGYSVSREKKESFPLTVTSAQKNPTAFYLCASSIDRSGEAFFGQGTRLTVV.

This clonotype was observed many times. The V call is TRBV2, the J call TRBJ1-2; D gene unclear. The V end lost 2 bases, the J end lost 3 bases, and 13 bases lay between the germline ends. The CDR3 consists of 15 residues. The V gene's germline CDR1 is SNHLY and CDR2 FYNNEI. CDR3 sequence: CASSEKIGGYYGYTF. As DNA, the CDR3 is TGTGCCAGCAGTGAAAAGATAGGCGGATACTATGGCTACACCTTC.

The chain couples TRBV10-3 to TRBJ2-3, with 7 bases lining up with TRBD1. Germline V lookup: CDR1 ENHRY, CDR2 SYGVKD. J lost 2 bases, V lost 7 bases, and 12 bases had no gene match. CDR3 length equals 16 residues. The CDR3 coding sequence is TGTGCCATCAAAGACAGGGAAACGGTTCTCACAGATACGCAGTATTTT. It encodes CAIKDRETVLTDTQYF.

This chain uses TRBV5-5 with TRBJ1-4; D possibly corresponds to TRBD1 (6 bases). The V end was cut by 4 bases, the J end by 6 bases, with 16 bases between. This CDR3 contains 15 residues. In germline, CDR1 is SGHKS, CDR2 YYEKEE (reference sequence). CDR3 residues: CASSRPDRGDEKLFF. CDR3 DNA: TGTGCCAGCAGCAGACCGGACAGAGGGGATGAAAAACTGTTTTTT.

This clonotype was counted many times. The chain has TRBV12-3 or TRBV12-4 and TRBJ2-7, with a possible D match to TRBD1 (5 bases). The CDR3 is made up of 12 amino acids. The V end was cut by 2 bases, the J end by 7 bases, with 9 bases between. The CDR3 here is CASSLLGEEQYF. The CDR3 nucleotides are TGTGCCAGCAGTTTATTAGGGGAAGAGCAGTACTTC.

This clonotype was detected only a few times. The gene calls are TRBV28 and TRBJ2-5; D is possibly TRBD2 (7 bases). The CDR3 sequence is 15 residues long. Germline V gives CDR1 MDHEN, CDR2 SYDVKM. V was cut by 6 bases and J by 2 bases, with 16 bases left in between. The CDR3 region is CASSPRGAAQETQYF. The CDR3 DNA reads as TGTGCCAGCAGCCCCCGGGGGGCAGCTCAAGAGACCCAGTACTTC.

This clonotype was counted at least ten times. The chain recombines TRBV7-2 with TRBJ1-1; maybe TRBD1 (6 bases). The V gene lost 4 bases and the J gene lost 10 bases, with 16 bases spanning the gap. CDR1 and CDR2 from the germline V gene are SGHTA and FQGNSA. This CDR3 comprises 13 residues. CDR3 sequence reads: CASSSYQGRIAFF. The CDR3 coding sequence is TGTGCCAGCAGCTCATACCAGGGGCGAATAGCTTTCTTT.

The gene calls are TRBV29-1 and TRBJ2-4; no definite D call. The CDR3 spans 14 residues. V was trimmed by 3 bases and J by 4 bases, leaving 13 bases between them. Per germline, CDR1 SQVTM and CDR2 ANQGSEA. The CDR3 nucleotides are TGCAGCGTTGATATGGGCGACCTTAAAAACATTCAGTACTTC. It is translated as CSVDMGDLKNIQYF.

This clonotype occurred a few times. The chain recombines TRBV6-2 or TRBV6-3 with TRBJ1-1; no reliable D call. V gave up 2 bases and J gave up 5 bases, with 15 bases separating them. CDR1 MNHEY and CDR2 SVGEGT come from the germline V gene. The CDR3 is 15 residues long. CDR3 region: CASSYRTVQVTEAFF. The CDR3 DNA reads as TGTGCCAGCAGTTACCGGACGGTTCAAGTGACTGAAGCTTTCTTT.